A single TCR beta chain is shown here with its context. The method was immunoSEQ multiplex PCR; TCRdb's version includes in-frame clones alone and lacks a portion of them. The sample lists some 64,000 clones, nearly 98% occurring once. This entry comes from a study of cytomegalovirus exposure and HLA in healthy donors. What was sequenced was PBMCs. The sequence was collected from a woman in her late teens or twenties in good health and CMV-seropositive.

The DNA of the CDR3 is TGTGCCTGGAGTACAACGATGACAGGGGGCTCCTACAATGAGCAGTTCTTC. This codes for CAWSTTMTGGSYNEQFF. This sequence joins TRBV30 and TRBJ2-1, with 9 bases that match TRBD1. Trimming cost V 2 bases and J 0 bases; bases outside gene matches: 8. Germline CDR1 reads GTSNPN; CDR2 reads SVGIG (reference sequence). This CDR3 contains 17 residues.